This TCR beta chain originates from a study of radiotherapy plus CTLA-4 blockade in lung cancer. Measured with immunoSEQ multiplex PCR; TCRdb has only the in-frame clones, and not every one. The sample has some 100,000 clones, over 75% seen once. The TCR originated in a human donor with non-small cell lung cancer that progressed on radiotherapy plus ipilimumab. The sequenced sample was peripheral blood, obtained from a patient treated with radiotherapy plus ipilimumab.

This chain's CDR3 is CASSTGLAISYEQYF. For the CDR3, the DNA is TGCGCCAGCAGCACGGGACTAGCGATCTCCTACGAGCAGTACTTC. The genes are TRBV5-1 and TRBJ2-7; TRBD2 matches 10 bases. The CDR3 length is 15 residues. V shed 4 bases, J shed 0 bases, and the junction held 4 bases outside the gene matches. Germline CDR1 reads SGHRS; CDR2 reads YFSETQ.